This TCR beta chain was captured in a study of cytomegalovirus exposure and HLA in healthy donors. The donors were members of the roughly 120-subject validation cohort (separate from the roughly 700-subject first cohort). The method was immunoSEQ multiplex PCR; TCRdb's version includes in-frame clones alone and lacks a portion of them. The data hold 150,000 or so clones, with 85% to 90% observed a single time. A word on this clone: Antigen: not known.

Germline CDR1 reads SGHTA; CDR2 reads FQGNSA. The V end lost 4 bases, the J end lost 4 bases, and 10 bases lay between the germline ends. The CDR3 runs 13 residues. Findings and limits, study-wide: It was reported that the classifier diagnosed cytomegalovirus status with high specificity and sensitivity in both the original and validation cohorts. Under in vitro conditions, a few CMV-associated chains were confirmed as specific for CMV antigens.

This receptor was taken from a woman under 30 in good health and CMV-seronegative. The specimen was PBMCs. The chain combines TRBV7-2 with TRBJ1-2; weak D call: TRBD1 (5 bases). The CDR3 reads CASSSTVTYGYTF. CDR3 bases: TGTGCCAGCAGCTCGACAGTTACCTATGGCTACACCTTC. The full variable domain, with the rest looked up from reference TRBV7-2 and TRBJ1-2, is GAGVSQSPSNKVTEKGKDVELRCDPISGHTALYWYRQSLGQGLEFLIYFQGNSAPDKSGLPSDRFSAERTGGSVSTLTIQRTQQEDSAVYLCASSSTVTYGYTFGSGTRLTVV.